The clone carrying this T cell receptor beta chain has only a few counts. Time point here: blood at routine non-recurrence follow-up after resection. CDR3 length: 16 residues. J lost 1 base, V lost 3 bases, and 2 bases had no gene match. Germline CDR1 and CDR2: KGHDR and SFDVKD. TCRdb re-derived calls from the 5' RACE reads in MiXCR, one entry per CDR3 protein. The sample records 60,000 to 85,000 distinct CDR3 sequences, over 7% being singletons. This sample is drawn from a study of spatial heterogeneity in lung cancer. The chain employs TRBV24-1 and TRBJ2-3; TRBD2 agrees at 11 bases. This sequence originates from a female donor with early-stage non-small cell lung cancer. The specimen was PBMCs, collected at follow-up. The CDR3: CATSDPLAGGTDTQYF. CDR3 DNA: TGTGCCACCAGTGATCCACTAGCGGGAGGCACAGATACGCAGTATTTT.